Here is one T cell receptor (beta chain) with its context. The sample belongs to a study of T cells in Graves' hyperthyroidism and ophthalmopathy. Template material for amplifying TCR beta CDR3 regions consisted of RNA transcripts. First-round RT-PCR targeting the TCR CDR3 was performed with the HTBI primer set. TCRdb processed the multiplex PCR reads anew with MiXCR; each CDR3 protein has one entry. The sample gives 800,000 or so distinct CDR3 sequences, about two fifths of which show up once; 8.9% is in the top ten. Stability of Graves' hyperthyroidism was defined as absent ophthalmopathy progression within 18 months. Orbital computed tomography and thyroid ultrasound, together with serum TRAb and thyroxine and clinical symptoms, were used for diagnoses. CDR1 and CDR2 (germline): SNHLY, FYNNEI. V was clipped by 2 bases and J by 2 bases, with 13 bases between them. The CDR3 spans 15 residues.

The sample consisted of blood. The chain has TRBV2 and TRBJ2-7; D remains unclear. This TCR derives from a man between 18 and 35 years old with Graves' hyperthyroidism. The DNA of the CDR3 is TGTGCCAGCAGTGAAAGGGCGGTTCAAACCTACGAGCAGTACTTC. Protein sequence: CASSERAVQTYEQYF.